This note documents a single T cell receptor (beta chain) sequence. Trimming cost V 4 bases and J 1 base, with 13 bases left between them. Germline V gene sequence: CDR1 SGHNT, CDR2 YYREEE (reference sequence). The CDR3 contains 15 residues. The sample belongs to a study of blood T cell repertoires in COVID-19. Overall study: Whether acute or convalescent, the COVID-19 samples came from the United States, Italy and Spain. In each case, the material was cDNA or gDNA derived from T cells, B-cell-depleted T cells, or PBMCs.

Per the authors' pipeline: Amplifying reference gene primers gave estimates of nucleated cell counts. Clones were read by immunoSEQ multiplex PCR, and TCRdb kept only the in-frame ones, dropping some. Clonal size and the V and J genes are those of that table, whereas D and trimming came from the DNA. Of about 160,000 clones in the sample, more than 75% were seen once. The TCR was taken from a human donor with acute or convalescent COVID-19. The donor label of this sample is uncertain. The sequencing input was peripheral blood. The rearrangement links TRBV5-4 to TRBJ2-3; the D gene is possibly TRBD2 (6 bases). CDR3 DNA: TGTGCCAGCAGCCTCTCGCGGGGTGGCACAGATACGCAGTATTTT. The encoded protein is CASSLSRGGTDTQYF. Variable domain in full (rest from reference TRBV5-4 and TRBJ2-3): ETGVTQSPTHLIKTRGQQVTLRCSSQSGHNTVSWYQQALGQGPQFIFQYYREEENGRGNFPPRFSGLQFPNYSSELNVNALELDDSALYLCASSLSRGGTDTQYFGPGTRLTVL.